This T cell receptor beta chain was recorded in a study of T cells in Graves' hyperthyroidism and ophthalmopathy. Pregnant or lactating patients were excluded, as were those with uncontrolled infection or other autoimmune disease. The CDR3 length is 15 residues. Germline CDR1 SNHLY, CDR2 FYNNEI. Trimming removed 8 bases from V and 4 bases from J; junction bases left unmatched: 9. What was amplified from RNA transcripts were TCR beta CDR3 regions. The TCR CDR3 was amplified in a first-round RT-PCR using the HTBI primer set. TCRdb called the multiplex PCR reads again in MiXCR, with one record for every CDR3 protein. The sample records approximately 640,000 distinct CDR3 sequences, approximately 42% being singletons.

Source material: peripheral blood or thyroid tissue (not recorded which). This chain links TRBV2 with TRBJ2-7, with 12 bases lining up with TRBD2. This sequence originates from an adult man with Graves' disease, either hyperthyroidism or ophthalmopathy (not recorded which). The CDR3 region is CASQGGGLAGYEQYF. CDR3 in DNA: TGTGCCAGCCAAGGGGGTGGACTAGCGGGGTACGAGCAGTACTTC.